This T cell receptor beta chain was sequenced during a study of OX40 agonist ivuxolimab in advanced cancers. Background on the study: A male proportion of just over 80% was recorded, with mean age 60 years and range roughly 23 to 79.

Clones were read by immunoSEQ multiplex PCR, and TCRdb kept only the in-frame ones, dropping some. The top ten hold 0.53% of the sample, which has around 84,000 clones, about 90% seen once. The CDR3 length is 14 residues. Germline lookup yields CDR1 SEHNR and CDR2 FQNEAQ (reference sequence). Trimming removed 2 bases at V and 5 bases at J, with 12 bases between. Points from the study as a whole: Clonal expansion by week 6 occurred in CD4+ and CD8+ blood T cells (at 0.1 to 3.0 mg/kg).

This clone has just a few counts. Its antigen is unidentified. The specimen comprised CD4+ or CD8+ T cells sorted from blood, sampled in a trial of the OX40 agonist ivuxolimab. The chain employs TRBV7-9 and TRBJ1-1; the D is unclear. This receptor was obtained from an adult with an advanced solid tumor such as melanoma, head and neck, liver or kidney cancer. CDR3 sequence reads: CASSLFGAGTEAFF. Here the CDR3 DNA reads TGTGCCAGCAGCTTATTTGGAGCGGGTACTGAAGCTTTCTTT.